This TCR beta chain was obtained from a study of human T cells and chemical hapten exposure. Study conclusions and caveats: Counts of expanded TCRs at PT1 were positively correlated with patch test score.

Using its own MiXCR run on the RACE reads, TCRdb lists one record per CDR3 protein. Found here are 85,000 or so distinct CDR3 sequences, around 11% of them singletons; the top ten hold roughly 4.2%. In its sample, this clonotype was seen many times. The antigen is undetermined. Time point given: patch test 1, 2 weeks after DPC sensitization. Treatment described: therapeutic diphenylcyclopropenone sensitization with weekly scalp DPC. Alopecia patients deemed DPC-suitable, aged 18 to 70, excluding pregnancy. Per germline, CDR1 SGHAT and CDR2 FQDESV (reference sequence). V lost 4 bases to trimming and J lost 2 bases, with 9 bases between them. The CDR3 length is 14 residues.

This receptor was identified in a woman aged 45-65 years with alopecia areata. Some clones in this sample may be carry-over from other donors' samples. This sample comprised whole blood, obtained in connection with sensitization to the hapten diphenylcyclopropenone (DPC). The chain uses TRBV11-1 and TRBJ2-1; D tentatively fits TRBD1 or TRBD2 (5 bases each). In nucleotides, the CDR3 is TGTGCCAGCAGCTGGGGGACGACCTACAATGAGCAGTTCTTC. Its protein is CASSWGTTYNEQFF. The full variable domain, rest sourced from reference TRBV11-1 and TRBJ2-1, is EAEVAQSPRYKITEKSQAVAFWCDPISGHATLYWYRQILGQGPELLVQFQDESVVDDSQLPKDRFSAERLKGVDSTLKIQPAELGDSAMYLCASSWGTTYNEQFFGPGTRLTVL.